A single T cell receptor (beta chain) is shown here with its context. Its specificity is not known. Produced via immunoSEQ multiplex PCR; TCRdb's table is partial and in-frame only. The data contain tens of thousands of clones, roughly 88% of them singletons. Checkpoint therapy with ipilimumab 1 mg/kg began 14 to 28 days after transplant. This sample is part of a study of ipilimumab plus nivolumab after autologous stem cell transplantation. Study background: Median doses per patient: 4 or 5 ipilimumab, seven to nine nivolumab.

Study conclusions and caveats: TCR repertoire, Treg phenotype and gut microbiota reportedly support more study of this approach.

The TCR comes from a male donor with multiple myeloma. Sequences were derived from PBMCs, sampled in a trial of ipilimumab plus nivolumab as post-transplant consolidation.

In nucleotides, the CDR3 is TGTGCCAGCTCAACCGAGTACTCTGGGGCCAACGTCCTGACTTTC. Protein: CASSTEYSGANVLTF. The chain carries TRBV18 and TRBJ2-6, with D unresolved. Germline CDR1 and CDR2: KGHSH and LQKENI. V was shortened by 5 bases and J by 0 bases, with 8 bases between the two germline ends. The CDR3 contains 15 residues.